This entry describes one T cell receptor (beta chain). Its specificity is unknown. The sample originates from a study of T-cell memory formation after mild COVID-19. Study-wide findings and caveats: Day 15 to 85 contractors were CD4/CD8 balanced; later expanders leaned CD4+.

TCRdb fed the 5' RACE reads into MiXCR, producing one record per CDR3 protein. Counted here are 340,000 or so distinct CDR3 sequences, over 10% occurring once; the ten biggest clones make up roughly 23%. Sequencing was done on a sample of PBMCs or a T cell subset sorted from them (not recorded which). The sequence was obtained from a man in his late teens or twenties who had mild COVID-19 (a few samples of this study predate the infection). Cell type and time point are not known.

The CDR3 region is CASSSPSSGANVLTF. As DNA, the CDR3 is TGTGCCAGCAGCTCTCCTTCGTCTGGGGCCAACGTCCTGACTTTC. The chain uses TRBV9 and TRBJ2-6, with D unclear. V dropped 4 bases and J dropped 1 base, with 9 bases sitting between them. CDR3 length equals 15 residues. The germline V gene has CDR1 SGDLS and CDR2 YYNGEE.